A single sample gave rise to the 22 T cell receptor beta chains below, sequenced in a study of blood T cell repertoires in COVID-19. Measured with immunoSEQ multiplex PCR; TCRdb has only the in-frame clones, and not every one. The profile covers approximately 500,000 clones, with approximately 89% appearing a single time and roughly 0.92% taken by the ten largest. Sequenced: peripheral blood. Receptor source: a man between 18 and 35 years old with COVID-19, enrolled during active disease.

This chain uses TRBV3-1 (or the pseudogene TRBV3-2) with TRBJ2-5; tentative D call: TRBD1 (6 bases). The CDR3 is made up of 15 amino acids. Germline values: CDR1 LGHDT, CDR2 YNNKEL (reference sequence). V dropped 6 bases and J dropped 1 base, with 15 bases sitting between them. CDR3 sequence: CASRPGQGFQETQYF. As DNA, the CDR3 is TGTGCCAGCAGGCCGGGCCAGGGGTTCCAAGAGACCCAGTACTTC.

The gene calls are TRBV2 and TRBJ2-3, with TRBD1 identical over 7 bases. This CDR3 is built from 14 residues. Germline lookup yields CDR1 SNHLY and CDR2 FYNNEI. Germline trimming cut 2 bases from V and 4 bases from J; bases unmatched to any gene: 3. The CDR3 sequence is CASSESQGADTQYF. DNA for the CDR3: TGTGCCAGCAGTGAATCCCAGGGGGCAGATACGCAGTATTTT.

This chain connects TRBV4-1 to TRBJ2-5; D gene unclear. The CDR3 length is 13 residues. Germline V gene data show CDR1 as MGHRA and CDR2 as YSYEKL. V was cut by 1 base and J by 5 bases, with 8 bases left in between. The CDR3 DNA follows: TGCGCCAGCAGCCAAGTTGTACTGGAGACCCAGTACTTC. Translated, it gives CASSQVVLETQYF.

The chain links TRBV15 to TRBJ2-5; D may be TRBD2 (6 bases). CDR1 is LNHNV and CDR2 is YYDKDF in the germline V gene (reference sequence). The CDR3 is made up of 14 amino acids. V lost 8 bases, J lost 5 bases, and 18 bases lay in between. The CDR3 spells CATQIGRGPETQYF. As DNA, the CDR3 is TGTGCCACCCAGATTGGGCGGGGACCCGAGACCCAGTACTTC.

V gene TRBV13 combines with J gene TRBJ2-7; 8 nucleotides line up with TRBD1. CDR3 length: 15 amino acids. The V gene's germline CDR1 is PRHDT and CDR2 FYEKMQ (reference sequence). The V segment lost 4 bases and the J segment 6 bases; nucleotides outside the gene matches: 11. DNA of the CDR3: TGTGCCAGCAGCTCGAACCTCAGGGGGCAAGCCGAGCAGTACTTC. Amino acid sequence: CASSSNLRGQAEQYF.

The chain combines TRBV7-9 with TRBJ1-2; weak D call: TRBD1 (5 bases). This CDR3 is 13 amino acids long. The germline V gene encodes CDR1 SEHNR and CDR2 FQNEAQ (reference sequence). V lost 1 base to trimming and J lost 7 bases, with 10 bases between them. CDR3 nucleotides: TGTGCCAGCAGCTTAGTTTCCGGGGGTGGCTACACCTTC. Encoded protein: CASSLVSGGGYTF. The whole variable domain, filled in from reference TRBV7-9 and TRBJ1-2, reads DTGVSQNPRHKITKRGQNVTFRCDPISEHNRLYWYRQTLGQGPEFLTYFQNEAQLEKSRLLSDRFSAERPKGSFSTLEIQRTEQGDSAMYLCASSLVSGGGYTFGSGTRLTVV.

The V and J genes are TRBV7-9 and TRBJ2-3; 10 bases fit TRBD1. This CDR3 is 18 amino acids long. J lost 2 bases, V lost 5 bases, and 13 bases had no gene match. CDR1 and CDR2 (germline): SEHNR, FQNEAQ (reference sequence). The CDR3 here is CASSPGGGQGRNTDTQYF. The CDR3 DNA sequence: TGTGCCAGCAGCCCCGGCGGGGGACAGGGGCGAAACACAGATACGCAGTATTTT.

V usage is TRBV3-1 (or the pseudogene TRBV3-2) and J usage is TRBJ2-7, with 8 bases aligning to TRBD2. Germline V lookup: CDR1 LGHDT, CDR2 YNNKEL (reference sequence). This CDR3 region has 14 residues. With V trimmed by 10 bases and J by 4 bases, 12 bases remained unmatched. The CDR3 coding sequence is TGTGCCACTGCCGGCGGCCTAGCGGGTTACGAGCAGTACTTC. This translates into CATAGGLAGYEQYF.

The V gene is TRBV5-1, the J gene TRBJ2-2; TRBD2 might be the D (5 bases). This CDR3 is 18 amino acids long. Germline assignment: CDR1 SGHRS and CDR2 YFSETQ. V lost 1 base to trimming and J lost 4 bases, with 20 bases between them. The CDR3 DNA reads TGCGCCAGCAGCTTGAAGGGCCTTGGCGGGCTAGGCACCGGGGAGCTGTTTTTT. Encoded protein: CASSLKGLGGLGTGELFF.

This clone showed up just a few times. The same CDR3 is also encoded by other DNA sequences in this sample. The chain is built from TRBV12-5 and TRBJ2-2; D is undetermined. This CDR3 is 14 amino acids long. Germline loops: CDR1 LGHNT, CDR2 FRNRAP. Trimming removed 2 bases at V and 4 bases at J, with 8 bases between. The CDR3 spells CASGLSGFTGELFF. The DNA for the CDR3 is TGTGCTAGTGGTTTGTCGGGTTTCACCGGGGAGCTGTTTTTT.

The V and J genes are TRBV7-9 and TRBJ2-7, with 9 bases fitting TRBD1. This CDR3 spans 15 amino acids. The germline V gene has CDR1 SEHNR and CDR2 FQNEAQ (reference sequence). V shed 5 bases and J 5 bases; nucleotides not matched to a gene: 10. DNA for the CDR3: TGTGCCAGCAGCCTGGGACAGGGAAGTAGCGACGAGCAGTACTTC. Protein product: CASSLGQGSSDEQYF.

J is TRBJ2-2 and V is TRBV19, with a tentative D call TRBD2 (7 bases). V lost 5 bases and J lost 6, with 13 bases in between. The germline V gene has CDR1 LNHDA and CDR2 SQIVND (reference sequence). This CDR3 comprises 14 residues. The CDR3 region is CASSGGEGAGELFF. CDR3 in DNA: TGTGCCAGTAGTGGAGGGGAGGGGGCCGGGGAGCTGTTTTTT.

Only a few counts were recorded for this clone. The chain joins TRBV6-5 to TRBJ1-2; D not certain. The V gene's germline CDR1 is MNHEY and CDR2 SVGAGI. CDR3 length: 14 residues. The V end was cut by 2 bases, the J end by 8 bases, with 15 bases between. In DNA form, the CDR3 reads TGTGCCAGCAGTTACGGCAGGCCCCCTCAGGGCTACACCTTC. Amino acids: CASSYGRPPQGYTF.

The CDR3, as DNA: TGCGCCAGCAGCCAAGCCACCCCGGGGATCGGTGAAGCTTTCTTT. Amino acid sequence: CASSQATPGIGEAFF. The V call is TRBV4-1, the J call TRBJ1-1; D is unclear. CDR3 length: 15 residues. V dropped 1 base and J dropped 7 bases, with 16 bases sitting between them. Germline V CDR1 and CDR2: MGHRA, YSYEKL.

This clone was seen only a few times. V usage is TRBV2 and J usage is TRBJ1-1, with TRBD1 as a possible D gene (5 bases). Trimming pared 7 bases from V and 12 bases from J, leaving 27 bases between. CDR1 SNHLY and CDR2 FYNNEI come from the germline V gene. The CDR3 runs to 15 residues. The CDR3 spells CASTARGGINRLSFF. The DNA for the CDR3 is TGTGCCAGCACCGCTCGTGGGGGGATAAACCGCCTTTCTTTCTTT. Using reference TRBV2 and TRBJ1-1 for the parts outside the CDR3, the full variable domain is EPEVTQTPSHQVTQMGQEVILRCVPISNHLYFYWYRQILGQKVEFLVSFYNNEISEKSEIFDDQFSVERPDGSNFTLKIRSTKLEDSAMYFCASTARGGINRLSFFGQGTRLTVV.

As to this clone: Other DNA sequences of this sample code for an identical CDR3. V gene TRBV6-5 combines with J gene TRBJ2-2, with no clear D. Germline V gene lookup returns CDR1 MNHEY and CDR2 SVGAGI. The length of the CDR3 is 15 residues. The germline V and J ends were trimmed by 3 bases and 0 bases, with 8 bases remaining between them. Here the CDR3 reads CASSYSGTNTGELFF. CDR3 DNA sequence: TGTGCCAGCAGTTATTCAGGAACGAACACCGGGGAGCTGTTTTTT.

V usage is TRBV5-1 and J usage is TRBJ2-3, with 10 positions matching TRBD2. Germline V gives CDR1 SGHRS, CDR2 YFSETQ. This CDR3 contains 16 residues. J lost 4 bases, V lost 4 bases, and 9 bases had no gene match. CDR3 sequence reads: CASSRLAGESADTQYF. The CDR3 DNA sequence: TGCGCCAGCAGCCGGCTAGCGGGAGAGAGCGCAGATACGCAGTATTTT.

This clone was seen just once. CDR3 sequence: CASSLDSQGPGYTF. CDR3 coding DNA: TGCGCCAGCAGCTTGGATAGCCAGGGGCCTGGCTACACCTTC. The chain couples TRBV5-1 to TRBJ1-2, with a possible D match to TRBD1 (6 bases). Germline CDR1 and CDR2: SGHRS and YFSETQ. The CDR3 has 14 residues. Deletions cut 0 bases from V and 7 bases from J, with 13 bases between. Using reference TRBV5-1 and TRBJ1-2 for the parts outside the CDR3, the full variable domain is KAGVTQTPRYLIKTRGQQVTLSCSPISGHRSVSWYQQTPGQGLQFLFEYFSETQRNKGNFPGRFSGRQFSNSRSEMNVSTLELGDSALYLCASSLDSQGPGYTFGSGTRLTVV.

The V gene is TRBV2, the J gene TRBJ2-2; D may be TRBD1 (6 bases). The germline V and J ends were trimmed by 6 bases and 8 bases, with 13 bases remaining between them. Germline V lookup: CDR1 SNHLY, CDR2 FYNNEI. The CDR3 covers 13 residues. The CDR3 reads CASRTTGFGELFF. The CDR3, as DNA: TGTGCCAGCAGAACGACAGGTTTTGGGGAGCTGTTTTTT.

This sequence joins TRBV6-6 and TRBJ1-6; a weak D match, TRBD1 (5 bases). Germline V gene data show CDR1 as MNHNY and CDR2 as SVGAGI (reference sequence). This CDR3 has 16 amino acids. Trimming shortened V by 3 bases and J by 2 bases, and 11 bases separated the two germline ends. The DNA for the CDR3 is TGTGCCAGCAGTTATCGGCAGGACACCTATAATTCACCCCTCCACTTT. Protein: CASSYRQDTYNSPLHF.

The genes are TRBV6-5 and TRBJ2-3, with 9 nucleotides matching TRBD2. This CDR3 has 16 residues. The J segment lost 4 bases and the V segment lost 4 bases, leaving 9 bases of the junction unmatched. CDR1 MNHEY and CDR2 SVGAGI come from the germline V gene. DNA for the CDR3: TGTGCCAGCAGTTTTACCCCTAGCGGGACCTCAGATACGCAGTATTTT. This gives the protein CASSFTPSGTSDTQYF.

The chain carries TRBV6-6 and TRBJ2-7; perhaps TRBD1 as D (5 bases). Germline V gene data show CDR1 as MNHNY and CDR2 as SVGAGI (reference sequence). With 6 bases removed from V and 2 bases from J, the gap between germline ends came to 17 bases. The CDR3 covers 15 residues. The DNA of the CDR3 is TGTGCCAGCAGGCCCGTGGCAGGGAACCCCTACGAGCAGTACTTC. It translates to CASRPVAGNPYEQYF.